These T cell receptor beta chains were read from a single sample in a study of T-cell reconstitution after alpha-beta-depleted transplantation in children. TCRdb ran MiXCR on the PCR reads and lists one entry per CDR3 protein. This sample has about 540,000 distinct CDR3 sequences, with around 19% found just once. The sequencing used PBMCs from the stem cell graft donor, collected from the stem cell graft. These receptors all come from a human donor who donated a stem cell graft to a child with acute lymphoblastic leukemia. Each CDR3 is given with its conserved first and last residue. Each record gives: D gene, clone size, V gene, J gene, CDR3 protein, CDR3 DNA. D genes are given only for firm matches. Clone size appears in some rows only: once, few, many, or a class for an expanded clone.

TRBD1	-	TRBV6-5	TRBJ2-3	CASSYSHLGGTTDTQYF	TGTGCCAGCAGTTACTCTCACCTAGGGGGCACCACAGATACGCAGTATTTT
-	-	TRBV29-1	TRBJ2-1	CSVAVVNEQFF	TGCAGCGTTGCGGTGGTTAATGAGCAGTTCTTC
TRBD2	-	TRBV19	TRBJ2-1	CASSWSSGDSSYNEQFF	TGTGCCAGTAGTTGGTCTAGCGGTGATAGCTCCTACAATGAGCAGTTCTTC
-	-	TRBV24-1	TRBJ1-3	CATSPWIARQPNRSGNTIYF	TGTGCCACCAGTCCCTGGATCGCTCGACAGCCAAACCGCTCTGGAAACACCATATATTTT
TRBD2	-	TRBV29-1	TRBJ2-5	CSVGSGTVTQYF	TGCAGCGTTGGTAGCGGGACGGTGACCCAGTACTTC
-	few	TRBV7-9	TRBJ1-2	CAGLNYGYTF	TGTGCCGGCTTGAACTATGGCTACACCTTC
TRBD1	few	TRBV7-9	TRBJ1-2	CASSPGDRGQEGYTF	TGTGCCAGCAGCCCTGGGGACAGGGGGCAGGAAGGCTACACCTTC
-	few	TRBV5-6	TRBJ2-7	CASSTNLGPSTGEQYF	TGTGCCAGCAGCACCAATCTAGGTCCTTCAACCGGCGAGCAGTACTTC
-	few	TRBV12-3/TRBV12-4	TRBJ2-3	CASRRDHTDTQYF	TGTGCCAGCAGGAGGGACCACACAGATACGCAGTATTTT
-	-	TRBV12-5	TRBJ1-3	CASGLTRFGDTIYF	TGTGCTAGTGGTTTGACCCGCTTTGGGGACACCATATATTTT
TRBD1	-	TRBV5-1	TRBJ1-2	CASSSQGAYGYTF	TGCGCCAGCAGCTCCCAGGGGGCCTATGGCTACACCTTC
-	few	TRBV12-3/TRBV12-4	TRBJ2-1	CASTYGGENNEQFF	TGTGCCAGCACCTACGGCGGGGAGAACAATGAGCAGTTCTTC
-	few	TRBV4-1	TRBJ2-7	CASSRRDRTYEQYF	TGCGCCAGCAGCCGGCGGGACCGAACCTACGAGCAGTACTTC
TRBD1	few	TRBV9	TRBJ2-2	CASSATGANTGELFF	TGTGCCAGCAGCGCAACAGGGGCTAACACCGGGGAGCTGTTTTTT
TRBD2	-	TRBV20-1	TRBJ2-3	CSARDPGLAGAGVWWSNTDTQYF	TGCAGTGCTAGAGACCCGGGACTAGCGGGAGCGGGGGTCTGGTGGTCTAATACAGATACGCAGTATTTT
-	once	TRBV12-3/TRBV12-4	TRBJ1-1	CASSSTDGRNTEAFF	TGTGCCAGCAGTTCTACAGACGGGCGGAACACTGAAGCTTTCTTT
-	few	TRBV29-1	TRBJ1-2	CSVGPSGDPLYGYTF	TGCAGCGTTGGCCCGTCGGGGGATCCCCTCTATGGCTACACCTTC
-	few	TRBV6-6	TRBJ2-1	CASSYDTNEQFF	TGTGCCAGCAGTTACGATACCAATGAGCAGTTCTTC
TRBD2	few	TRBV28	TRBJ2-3	CASSSAPGLAGPSTDTQYF	TGTGCCAGCAGTTCCGCCCCGGGACTAGCTGGACCCAGCACAGATACGCAGTATTTT
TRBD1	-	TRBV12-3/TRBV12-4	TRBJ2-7	CASSLVGTVISYEQYF	TGTGCCAGCAGTTTAGTTGGGACAGTGATCTCCTACGAGCAGTACTTC
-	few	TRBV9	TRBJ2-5	CASSASGGGQETQYF	TGTGCCAGCAGCGCCTCTGGGGGCGGACAAGAGACCCAGTACTTC
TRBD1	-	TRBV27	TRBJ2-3	CASSWWDRGPDTQYF	TGTGCCAGCAGTTGGTGGGACAGGGGGCCCGATACGCAGTATTTT
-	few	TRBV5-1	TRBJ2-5	CASSFSRQETQYF	TGCGCCAGCAGCTTTAGCCGCCAAGAGACCCAGTACTTC
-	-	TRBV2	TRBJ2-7	CASRSFSYEQYF	TGTGCCAGCCGAAGTTTTTCCTACGAGCAGTACTTC
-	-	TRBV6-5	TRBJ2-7	CASSYSGLGSYEQYF	TGTGCCAGCAGTTACTCAGGTCTAGGCTCCTACGAGCAGTACTTC
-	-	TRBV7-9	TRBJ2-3	CASTRRFTDTQYF	TGTGCCAGCACACGTCGATTCACAGATACGCAGTATTTT
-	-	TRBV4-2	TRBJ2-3	CASSEKGGLADTQYF	TGTGCCAGCAGCGAAAAGGGGGGGCTGGCAGATACGCAGTATTTT
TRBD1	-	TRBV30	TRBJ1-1	CAWNAFRDSNTEAFF	TGTGCCTGGAATGCCTTCAGGGACAGCAACACTGAAGCTTTCTTT
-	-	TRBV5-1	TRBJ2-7	CASSLWPGGSYEQYF	TGTGCCAGCAGCTTATGGCCAGGTGGAAGCTACGAGCAGTACTTC
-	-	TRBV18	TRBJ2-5	CASSTAGTAQETQYF	TGTGCCAGCTCCACGGCGGGGACAGCACAAGAGACCCAGTACTTC
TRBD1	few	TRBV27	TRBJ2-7	CASSPRTGARSEQYF	TGTGCCAGCAGTCCCAGGACAGGGGCCCGATCCGAGCAGTACTTC
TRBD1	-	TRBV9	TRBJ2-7	CASSVWGTDYEQYF	TGTGCCAGCAGCGTATGGGGGACAGACTACGAGCAGTACTTC
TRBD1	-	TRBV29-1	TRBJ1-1	CSVEGDREAMNTEAFF	TGCAGCGTTGAAGGTGACAGGGAAGCTATGAACACTGAAGCTTTCTTT
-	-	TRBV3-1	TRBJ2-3	CASSPPEAGPDTQYF	TGTGCCAGCAGCCCCCCGGAGGCGGGTCCGGATACGCAGTATTTT
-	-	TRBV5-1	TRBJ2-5	CASSLAHQETQYF	TGCGCCAGCAGCTTGGCACACCAAGAGACCCAGTACTTC
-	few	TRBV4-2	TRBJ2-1	CASSQDTDLLYNEQFF	TGTGCCAGCAGCCAAGATACCGACTTGTTATACAATGAGCAGTTCTTC
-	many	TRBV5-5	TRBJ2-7	CASSSGGAYEQYF	TGTGCCAGCAGCTCTGGAGGGGCTTACGAGCAGTACTTC
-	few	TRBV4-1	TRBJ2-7	CASSQEWRTAAYEQYF	TGCGCCAGCAGCCAAGAATGGCGGACGGCAGCGTACGAGCAGTACTTC
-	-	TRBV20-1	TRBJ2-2	CSARDLSGRGSNTGELFF	TGCAGTGCTAGAGATTTGTCTGGGCGCGGGTCGAACACCGGGGAGCTGTTTTTT
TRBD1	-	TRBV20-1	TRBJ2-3	CSAKGQGASTDTQYF	TGCAGTGCTAAGGGACAGGGGGCTAGCACAGATACGCAGTATTTT
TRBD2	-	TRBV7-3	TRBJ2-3	CASSSPGGSTDTQYF	TGTGCCAGCAGCTCTCCGGGAGGTAGCACAGATACGCAGTATTTT
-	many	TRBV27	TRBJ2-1	CASSSREGYNEQFF	TGTGCCAGCAGTTCCCGTGAGGGGTACAATGAGCAGTTCTTC
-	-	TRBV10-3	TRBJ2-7	CAISEPPSSYEQYF	TGTGCCATCAGTGAACCGCCTAGCTCCTACGAGCAGTACTTC
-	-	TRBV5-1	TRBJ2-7	CASSFEGPYEQYF	TGCGCCAGCAGCTTCGAGGGTCCCTACGAGCAGTACTTC
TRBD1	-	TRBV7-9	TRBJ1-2	CASRPRKGAGYGYTF	TGTGCCAGCAGGCCACGCAAGGGGGCCGGCTATGGCTACACCTTC
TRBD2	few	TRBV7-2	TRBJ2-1	CASSLRTSGGRGRFDEQFF	TGTGCCAGCAGCCTGAGGACTAGCGGGGGCCGAGGTCGTTTCGATGAGCAGTTCTTC
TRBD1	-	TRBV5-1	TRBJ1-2	CASSGGDSPALGGYTF	TGCGCCAGCAGCGGGGGGGACAGCCCGGCTTTGGGTGGCTACACCTTC
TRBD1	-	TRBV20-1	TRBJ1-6	CSAWAGTGESPLHF	TGCAGTGCTTGGGCCGGGACAGGGGAATCACCCCTCCACTTT
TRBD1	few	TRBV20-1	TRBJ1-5	CSARGTGVGNQPQHF	TGCAGTGCACGCGGGACAGGGGTGGGGAATCAGCCCCAGCATTTT
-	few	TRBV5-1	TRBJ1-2	CASSLGKAGRLYGYTF	TGCGCCAGCAGCTTGGGAAAGGCGGGACGACTCTATGGCTACACCTTC
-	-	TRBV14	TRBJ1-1	CASRSGLSTEAFF	TGTGCCAGCAGGTCCGGGTTGAGCACTGAAGCTTTCTTT
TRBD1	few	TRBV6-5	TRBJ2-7	CASRYRGRSSSYEQYF	TGTGCCAGCAGGTACAGGGGAAGATCCTCCTCCTACGAGCAGTACTTC
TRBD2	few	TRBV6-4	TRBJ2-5	CANETRGSLGNILAGDKETQYF	TGTGCCAACGAAACGAGAGGATCCCTGGGCAATATCCTAGCGGGAGACAAGGAGACCCAGTACTTC